What follows are 31 T cell receptor beta chains derived from one specimen sequenced in a study of T cells expressing NK-cell markers. TCRdb reanalyzed the 5' RACE reads and collapses them to one entry per CDR3 protein, without DNA. In all, the sample yields approximately 420,000 distinct CDR3 sequences. Material for sequencing was blood T cells: a sorted CD56 or NKG2C T cell subset, CD4+ or CD8+ T cells, or bulk PBMC T cells (not recorded which). These receptors were collected from a woman in her forties or fifties in good health.

V and J are TRBV25-1 and TRBJ1-6. In germline, CDR1 is MGHDK, CDR2 SYGVNS. This CDR3 contains 15 residues. Here the CDR3 reads CASSERRPYNSPLHF.

The chain has TRBV29-1 and TRBJ1-1; TCRdb calls TRBD1, which cannot be checked without DNA. Germline V gene lookup returns CDR1 SQVTM and CDR2 ANQGSEA. The CDR3 totals 12 residues. The CDR3 region is CSALPAYTEAFF.

CDR3 in amino acids: CASSREREGSEQFF. The rearrangement uses TRBV7-6 and TRBJ2-1; absent DNA, TCRdb's TRBD2 call cannot be checked. The CDR3 is 14 residues long. Germline CDR1 and CDR2: SGHVS and FNYEAQ.

The rearrangement links TRBV3-1 to TRBJ2-7; TCRdb calls TRBD1, which cannot be checked without DNA. Germline V gives CDR1 LGHDT, CDR2 YNNKEL (reference sequence). The CDR3 runs 14 residues. This CDR3 is CASSIGTGNYEQYF.

This sequence joins TRBV10-3 and TRBJ2-1. The CDR3 is 14 amino acids. Germline loops: CDR1 ENHRY, CDR2 SYGVKD. CDR3: CAISESSDYNEQFF.

This chain uses TRBV6-5 with TRBJ1-6; TCRdb returns TRBD1, unconfirmable since there is no DNA. In germline, CDR1 is MNHEY, CDR2 SVGAGI. The CDR3 consists of 15 residues. The CDR3 protein is CASRQGSSYNSPLHF.

The chain carries TRBV12-3 or TRBV12-4 and TRBJ1-6; TCRdb picks TRBD1, but there is no DNA to check that call. The CDR3 has 14 amino acids. This CDR3 reads CASRTTTGNSPLHF.

The genes are TRBV14 and TRBJ2-3; TCRdb outputs TRBD2, but without DNA this stays unchecked. Germline CDR1 and CDR2: SGHDN and FVKESK. The CDR3 loop spans 15 amino acids. The chain's CDR3 is CASSSLAGGRDTQYF.

The V gene is TRBV11-2, the J gene TRBJ2-1; the D call of TRBD2 rests on TCRdb alone, since no DNA is present to check it. CDR1 and CDR2 (germline): SGHAT, FQNNGV. This CDR3 spans 15 amino acids. The CDR3 here is CASWGQREGQGEQFF.

CDR3: CSAKGPWDTGELFF. The V and J genes are TRBV20-1 and TRBJ2-2; TCRdb picks TRBD2, but there is no DNA to check that call. CDR1 is DFQATT and CDR2 is SNEGSKA in the germline V gene (reference sequence). CDR3 length equals 14 residues.

The chain has TRBV3-1 and TRBJ2-2; TCRdb returns TRBD1, unconfirmable since there is no DNA. The germline V gene has CDR1 LGHDT and CDR2 YNNKEL (reference sequence). The CDR3 has 18 residues. The CDR3 loop is CASSLLIRTGLFSGELFF.

V gene TRBV12-3 or TRBV12-4 combines with J gene TRBJ2-1; the D call from TCRdb, TRBD2, cannot be confirmed without DNA. This CDR3 has 14 amino acids. The CDR3 sequence: CAITYLREDNEQFF.

V gene TRBV23-1 combines with J gene TRBJ1-4; the D call of TRBD1 rests on TCRdb alone, since no DNA is present to check it. TRBV23-1 is filed as an ORF, its function uncertain. The CDR3 extends over 14 amino acids. The CDR3 reads CARACRGRDEKLFF.

The chain's CDR3 is CASSPAGTGVRYEQYF. This chain links TRBV12-3 or TRBV12-4 with TRBJ2-7; TCRdb gives TRBD1 as the D gene, but with no DNA this cannot be confirmed. The CDR3 extends over 16 amino acids.

V usage is TRBV10-3 and J usage is TRBJ2-2; TCRdb returns TRBD1, unconfirmable since there is no DNA. Germline V gives CDR1 ENHRY, CDR2 SYGVKD. The CDR3 totals 13 residues. CDR3 protein: CAIVGTATGELFF.

The CDR3 protein is CASSLIQGPRNTGELFF. The genes are TRBV27 and TRBJ2-2; TCRdb selects TRBD1, and the lack of DNA leaves this call unchecked. The CDR3 length is 17 residues. From germline, CDR1 is MNHEY and CDR2 SMNVEV (reference sequence).

The CDR3: CATSRGLLTGNTIYF. The chain uses TRBV15 and TRBJ1-3. CDR3 length: 15 amino acids. Germline CDR1 LNHNV, CDR2 YYDKDF (reference sequence). The full variable domain, its missing parts supplied by reference TRBV15 and TRBJ1-3, is DAMVIQNPRYQVTQFGKPVTLSCSQTLNHNVMYWYQQKSSQAPKLLFHYYDKDFNNEADTPDNFQSRRPNTSFCFLDIRSPGLGDTAMYLCATSRGLLTGNTIYFGEGSWLTVV.

The V gene is TRBV3-1, the J gene TRBJ1-1; TCRdb's D call, TRBD1, is unchecked because there is no DNA. This CDR3 is 13 amino acids long. Germline V CDR1 and CDR2: LGHDT, YNNKEL (reference sequence). CDR3 sequence: CASSPGWGAEAFF.

The chain couples TRBV7-7 to TRBJ2-1; TCRdb indicates TRBD2, and absent DNA this call remains unverified. The CDR3 totals 15 residues. From germline, CDR1 is SSHAT and CDR2 FNYEAQ (reference sequence). The CDR3 is CASSLLAGSGNEQFF.

CDR3 region: CASSWRPGSDIQYF. V usage is TRBV5-6 and J usage is TRBJ2-4; no DNA is available, so the TRBD1 call from TCRdb remains unchecked. The CDR3 is 14 residues long. Germline lookup yields CDR1 SGHDT and CDR2 YYEEEE.

The rearrangement uses TRBV15 and TRBJ1-2; TCRdb indicates TRBD1, and absent DNA this call remains unverified. Germline CDR1 is LNHNV and CDR2 is YYDKDF (reference sequence). This CDR3 comprises 13 residues. CDR3 protein: CATSRDRQGGYTF. Combining the CDR3 with reference TRBV15 and TRBJ1-2 gives the whole variable domain DAMVIQNPRYQVTQFGKPVTLSCSQTLNHNVMYWYQQKSSQAPKLLFHYYDKDFNNEADTPDNFQSRRPNTSFCFLDIRSPGLGDTAMYLCATSRDRQGGYTFGSGTRLTVV.

The chain employs TRBV18 and TRBJ2-1; TCRdb's D call of TRBD2 is untestable without DNA. Germline CDR1 is KGHSH and CDR2 is LQKENI. CDR3 size: 16 residues. The CDR3 loop is CASQASELAGVNEQFF.

The V call is TRBV27, the J call TRBJ2-7; the D call from TCRdb, TRBD2, cannot be confirmed without DNA. The germline gives CDR1 MNHEY, CDR2 SMNVEV (reference sequence). The CDR3 is 15 amino acids. CDR3 residues: CASSAVAGGAYEQYF.

The rearrangement links TRBV25-1 to TRBJ1-6; absent DNA, TCRdb's TRBD1 call cannot be checked. The germline V gene encodes CDR1 MGHDK and CDR2 SYGVNS. The CDR3 sequence is 18 residues long. CDR3 amino acids: CASSEPDRGSTYNSPLHF.

The chain recombines TRBV4-2 with TRBJ2-2; TCRdb proposes TRBD2, but this gene call is untestable without DNA. Germline V gene sequence: CDR1 LGHNA, CDR2 YNFKEQ. There are 17 residues in the CDR3. The CDR3: CASSQVRAGGNTGELFF.

CDR3 loop: CASSLGLGTSTDTQYF. The chain employs TRBV27 and TRBJ2-3; TCRdb returns TRBD1, unconfirmable since there is no DNA. This CDR3 contains 16 residues. CDR1 and CDR2 (germline): MNHEY, SMNVEV (reference sequence).

V usage is TRBV5-1 and J usage is TRBJ2-2; absent DNA, TCRdb's TRBD1 call cannot be checked. CDR3 length: 17 amino acids. Germline CDR1 reads SGHRS; CDR2 reads YFSETQ. CDR3 loop: CASSLVQGARYTGELFF.

The CDR3 sequence is CATTPYDTTGELFF. This chain uses TRBV27 with TRBJ2-2. The CDR3 extends over 14 amino acids. Per the germline V gene, CDR1 is MNHEY and CDR2 is SMNVEV (reference sequence).

The rearrangement joins TRBV27 to TRBJ2-1; TCRdb's D call of TRBD2 is untestable without DNA. Germline CDR1 is MNHEY and CDR2 is SMNVEV (reference sequence). The CDR3 has 15 amino acids. CDR3: CASRLEGGGTRSQFF.

This chain connects TRBV10-3 to TRBJ1-2; TCRdb outputs TRBD1, but without DNA this stays unchecked. The CDR3 covers 14 residues. Germline V CDR1 and CDR2: ENHRY, SYGVKD. The CDR3 sequence: CATKTSRTDYGYTF.

The rearrangement uses TRBV12-3 or TRBV12-4 and TRBJ2-5; absent DNA, TCRdb's TRBD1 call cannot be checked. This CDR3 contains 15 residues. The CDR3 here is CASSLALRGGETQYF.